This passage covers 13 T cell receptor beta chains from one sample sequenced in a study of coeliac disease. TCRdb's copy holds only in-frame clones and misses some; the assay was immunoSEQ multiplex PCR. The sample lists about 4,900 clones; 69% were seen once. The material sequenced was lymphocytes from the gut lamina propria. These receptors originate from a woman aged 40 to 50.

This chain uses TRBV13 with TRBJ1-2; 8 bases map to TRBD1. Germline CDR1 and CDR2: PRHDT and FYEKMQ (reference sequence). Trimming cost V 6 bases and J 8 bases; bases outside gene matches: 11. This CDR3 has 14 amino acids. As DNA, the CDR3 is TGTGCCAGCAGGCGGACAGGGCCGGGAGGAGGCTACACCTTC. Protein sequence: CASRRTGPGGGYTF.

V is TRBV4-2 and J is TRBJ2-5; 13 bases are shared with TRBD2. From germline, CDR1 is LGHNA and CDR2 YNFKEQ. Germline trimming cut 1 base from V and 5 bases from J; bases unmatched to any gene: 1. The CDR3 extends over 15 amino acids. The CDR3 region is CASSQGTSGSETQYF. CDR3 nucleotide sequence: TGTGCCAGCAGCCAAGGGACTAGCGGGAGCGAGACCCAGTACTTC.

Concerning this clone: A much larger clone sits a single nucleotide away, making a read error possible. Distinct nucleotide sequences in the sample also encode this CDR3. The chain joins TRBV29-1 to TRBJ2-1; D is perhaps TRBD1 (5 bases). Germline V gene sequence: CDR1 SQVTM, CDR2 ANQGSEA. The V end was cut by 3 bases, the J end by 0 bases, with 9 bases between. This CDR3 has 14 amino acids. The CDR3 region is CSVDQGGSYNEQFF. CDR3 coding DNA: TGCAGCGTTGATCAGGGCGGCTCCTACAATGAGCAGTTCTTC.

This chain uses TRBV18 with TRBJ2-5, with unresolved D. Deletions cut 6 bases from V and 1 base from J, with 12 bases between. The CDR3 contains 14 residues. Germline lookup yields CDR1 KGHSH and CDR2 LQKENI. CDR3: CASSLRRLQETQYF. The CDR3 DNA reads TGTGCCAGCTCTCTGAGGAGACTCCAAGAGACCCAGTACTTC.

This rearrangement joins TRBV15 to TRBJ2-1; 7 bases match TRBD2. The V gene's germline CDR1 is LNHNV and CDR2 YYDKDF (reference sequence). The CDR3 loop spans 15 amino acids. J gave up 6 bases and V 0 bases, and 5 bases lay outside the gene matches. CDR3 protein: CATSRDRAGSNEQFF. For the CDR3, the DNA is TGTGCCACCAGCAGAGACCGAGCGGGAAGCAATGAGCAGTTCTTC.

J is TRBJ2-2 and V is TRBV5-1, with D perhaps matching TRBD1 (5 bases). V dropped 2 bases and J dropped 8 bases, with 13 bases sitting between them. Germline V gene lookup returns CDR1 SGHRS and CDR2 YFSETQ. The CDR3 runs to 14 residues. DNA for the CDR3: TGCGCCAGCAGCTTATTCAGCCAGGGAGGGGAGCTGTTTTTT. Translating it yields CASSLFSQGGELFF.

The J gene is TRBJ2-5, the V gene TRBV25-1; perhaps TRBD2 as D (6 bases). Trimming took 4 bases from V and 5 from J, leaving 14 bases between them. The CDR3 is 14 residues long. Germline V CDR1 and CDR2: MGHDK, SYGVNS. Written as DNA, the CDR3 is TGTGCCAGCAGTGGATCGGGGGAAGCGGAGACCCAGTACTTC. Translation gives CASSGSGEAETQYF.

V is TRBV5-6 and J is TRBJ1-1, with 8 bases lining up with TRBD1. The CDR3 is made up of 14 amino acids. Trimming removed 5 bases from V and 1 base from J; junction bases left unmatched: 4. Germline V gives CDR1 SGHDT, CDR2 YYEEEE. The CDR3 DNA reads TGTGCCAGCAGTTCCGGGACAGGGAACACTGAAGCTTTCTTT. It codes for CASSSGTGNTEAFF.

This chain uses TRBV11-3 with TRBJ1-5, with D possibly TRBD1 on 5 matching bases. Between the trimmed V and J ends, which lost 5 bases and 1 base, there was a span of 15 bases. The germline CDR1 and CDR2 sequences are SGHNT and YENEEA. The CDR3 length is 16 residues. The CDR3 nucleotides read TGTGCCAGCAGCCCGCATAACGGGGGAAGCAATCAGCCCCAGCATTTT. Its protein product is CASSPHNGGSNQPQHF. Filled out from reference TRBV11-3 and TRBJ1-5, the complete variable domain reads EAGVVQSPRYKIIEKKQPVAFWCNPISGHNTLYWYLQNLGQGPELLIRYENEEAVDDSQLPKDRFSAERLKGVDSTLKIQPAELGDSAVYLCASSPHNGGSNQPQHFGDGTRLSIL.

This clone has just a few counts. The CDR3 spells CASSIAWGAYEQYF. Here the CDR3 DNA reads TGTGCCAGTAGTATAGCCTGGGGAGCCTACGAGCAGTACTTC. The genes are TRBV19 and TRBJ2-7, with D perhaps matching TRBD2 (5 bases). Germline CDR1 reads LNHDA; CDR2 reads SQIVND (reference sequence). Trimming left V 1 base short and J 2 bases short, with 9 bases between. This CDR3 contains 14 residues.

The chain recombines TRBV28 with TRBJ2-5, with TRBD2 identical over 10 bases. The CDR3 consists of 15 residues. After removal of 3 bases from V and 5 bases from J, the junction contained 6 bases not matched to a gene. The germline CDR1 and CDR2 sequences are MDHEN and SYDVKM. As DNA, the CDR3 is TGTGCCAGCAGTTTTTCTAGCGGGAGTACTGAGACCCAGTACTTC. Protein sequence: CASSFSSGSTETQYF.

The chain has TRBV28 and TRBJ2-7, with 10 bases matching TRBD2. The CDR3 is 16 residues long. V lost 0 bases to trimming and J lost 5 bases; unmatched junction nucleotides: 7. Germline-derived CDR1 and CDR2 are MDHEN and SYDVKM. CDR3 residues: CASSLCLAGDFHEQYF. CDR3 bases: TGTGCCAGCAGTTTATGTCTAGCGGGAGATTTCCACGAGCAGTACTTC. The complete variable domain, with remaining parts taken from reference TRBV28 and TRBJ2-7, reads DVKVTQSSRYLVKRTGEKVFLECVQDMDHENMFWYRQDPGLGLRLIYFSYDVKMKEKGDIPEGYSVSREKKERFSLILESASTNQTSMYLCASSLCLAGDFHEQYFGPGTRLTVT.

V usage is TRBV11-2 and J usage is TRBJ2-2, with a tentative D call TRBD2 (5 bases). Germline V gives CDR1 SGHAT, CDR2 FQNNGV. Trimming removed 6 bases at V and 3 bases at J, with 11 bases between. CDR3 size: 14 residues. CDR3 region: CASRRQEDTGELFF. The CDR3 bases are TGTGCCAGCAGACGTCAGGAGGACACCGGGGAGCTGTTTTTT.